This TCR beta chain was sequenced in a study of cytotoxic CD8 clonotypes in ibrutinib-treated CLL. Study in general: Researchers reported about 10 relapsed/refractory and about 15 treatment-naive patients, around 17 of them IGHV unmutated.

Generated by immunoSEQ multiplex PCR, the TCRdb table keeps only in-frame clones and is missing some. The data show 90,000 to 95,000 clones, roughly three quarters seen once. The germline gives CDR1 SEHNR, CDR2 FQNEAQ (reference sequence). Trimming stripped 5 bases from V and 0 bases from J, with 17 bases between. This CDR3 is 17 amino acids long. The origin of this receptor is a human donor with chronic lymphocytic leukemia. The sample here was PBMCs, taken after 24 months of ibrutinib treatment. The V and J genes are TRBV7-9 and TRBJ2-1, with D tentatively TRBD2 (5 bases). CDR3 sequence: CASSPWVSGNSYNEQFF. CDR3 DNA: TGTGCCAGCAGCCCGTGGGTGAGCGGTAACTCCTACAATGAGCAGTTCTTC.